A single sample is the source of the 27 T cell receptor beta chains below, sequenced in a study of human T cells and chemical hapten exposure. Stated time point: patch test 2, 6 weeks after DPC sensitization. The treatment was: therapeutic diphenylcyclopropenone sensitization with weekly scalp DPC. Via MiXCR, TCRdb re-called the RACE reads, giving one row per CDR3 protein. The table lists under 450,000 distinct CDR3 sequences, about 6% of them singletons. The material was whole blood, obtained in connection with sensitization to the hapten diphenylcyclopropenone (DPC). The receptors here all came from a woman aged 18-30 years with alopecia areata. Some clones in this sample may be carry-over from other donors' samples.

The chain has TRBV6-5 and TRBJ2-2; 8 positions match TRBD2. J gave up 5 bases and V 7 bases, and 6 bases lay outside the gene matches. The CDR3 runs 14 residues. Germline loops: CDR1 MNHEY, CDR2 SVGAGI. This CDR3 reads CASNPGGETGELFF. The CDR3 DNA follows: TGTGCCAGCAATCCGGGGGGGGAAACCGGGGAGCTGTTTTTT.

This clonotype has only a few counts. The chain combines TRBV27 with TRBJ2-4, with D maybe TRBD1 (5 bases). Germline V gives CDR1 MNHEY, CDR2 SMNVEV (reference sequence). There are 18 residues in the CDR3. V shed 3 bases and J shed 0 bases, with 18 bases lying between them. The CDR3 sequence is CASSFKGHQPLAKNIQYF. The CDR3 region has the DNA TGTGCCAGCAGTTTTAAAGGACACCAACCTTTAGCCAAAAACATTCAGTACTTC.

This clonotype was observed at least ten times. The J gene is TRBJ1-3, the V gene TRBV5-1; 10 bases are shared with TRBD1. Trimming at V came to 1 base and at J to 2 bases, leaving 6 bases not matched to a gene. Germline V gives CDR1 SGHRS, CDR2 YFSETQ. The CDR3 is 17 residues long. The CDR3 bases are TGCGCCAGCAGCTTGAGGGGGACAGGGGACACTGGAAACACCATATATTTT. It translates to CASSLRGTGDTGNTIYF.

This clonotype was observed many times. The chain employs TRBV2 and TRBJ1-5; the match to TRBD1 covers 7 bases. The junction had 6 bases not matched to a gene; V was cut back by 3 bases and J by 7 bases. CDR1 SNHLY and CDR2 FYNNEI come from the germline V gene. The CDR3 extends over 14 amino acids. The CDR3 loop is CASSDTGAVQPQHF. The CDR3 DNA reads TGTGCCAGCAGTGATACAGGGGCGGTCCAGCCCCAGCATTTT.

The chain uses TRBV29-1 and TRBJ2-6, with 8 bases identical to TRBD1. The CDR3 sequence is 15 residues long. The germline gives CDR1 SQVTM, CDR2 ANQGSEA. V was clipped by 7 bases and J by 1 base; unmatched bases: 6. In DNA form, the CDR3 reads TGCAGCGCTGCACAGGGGGGTTCTGGGGCCAACGTCCTGACTTTC. Translated: CSAAQGGSGANVLTF.

This clonotype has only a few counts. V is TRBV5-6 and J is TRBJ2-3, with 8 bases fitting TRBD1. Germline V gene lookup returns CDR1 SGHDT and CDR2 YYEEEE. With 4 bases clipped from V and 1 base from J, the junction kept 8 bases outside the gene matches. The CDR3 consists of 16 residues. The CDR3 coding sequence is TGTGCCAGCAGCCGAACATCGGACAGGGGCACAGATACGCAGTATTTT. Translating gives CASSRTSDRGTDTQYF.

This clonotype was found a few times. This chain joins TRBV5-6 and TRBJ2-1, with TRBD1 identical over 10 bases. V shed 3 bases, J shed 8 bases, and the junction held 11 bases outside the gene matches. This CDR3 contains 16 residues. Germline CDR1 is SGHDT and CDR2 is YYEEEE. This CDR3 is CASSSLGQGDIDEQFF. CDR3 nucleotides: TGTGCCAGCAGCTCCCTCGGACAGGGGGATATCGATGAGCAGTTCTTC.

A single count supports this clonotype. V and J are TRBV5-4 and TRBJ2-1; D unclear. The CDR3 is 13 amino acids. V was pared by 0 bases and J by 8 bases, with 9 bases between. Germline V gives CDR1 SGHNT, CDR2 YYREEE (reference sequence). This chain's CDR3 is CASSLVPADEQFF. The CDR3 bases are TGTGCCAGCAGCTTGGTCCCCGCCGATGAGCAGTTCTTC.

The chain recombines TRBV29-1 with TRBJ1-1; D possibly corresponds to TRBD1 (5 bases). With 6 bases removed from V and 4 bases from J, the gap between germline ends came to 12 bases. Looked up from germline, CDR1 is SQVTM and CDR2 is ANQGSEA. The CDR3 spans 12 residues. Here the CDR3 reads CSVGWGSTEAFF. The CDR3 nucleotides read TGCAGCGTAGGGTGGGGGAGCACTGAAGCTTTCTTT.

This clonotype showed up many times. This chain uses TRBV2 with TRBJ2-5; unclear D gene. V shed 11 bases and J shed 2 bases, with 9 bases lying between them. Germline CDR1 is SNHLY and CDR2 is FYNNEI. This CDR3 is built from 11 residues. As DNA, the CDR3 is TGTGCCGGAACCGAACAAGAGACCCAGTACTTC. It specifies CAGTEQETQYF.

This clonotype was seen at least ten times. This chain links TRBV4-2 with TRBJ2-7; TRBD2 aligns across 7 bases. With V trimmed by 1 base and J by 2 bases, 2 bases remained unmatched. The V gene's germline CDR1 is LGHNA and CDR2 YNFKEQ. This CDR3 comprises 14 residues. The CDR3 region is CASSQVGGAYEQYF. CDR3 DNA: TGTGCCAGCAGCCAAGTTGGGGGGGCCTACGAGCAGTACTTC.

The genes are TRBV5-4 and TRBJ2-7, with TRBD1 matching 9 bases. Germline CDR1 SGHNT, CDR2 YYREEE (reference sequence). Unmatched junction bases numbered 4, after V lost 5 bases and J lost 1 base. The CDR3 is 14 amino acids. For the CDR3, the DNA is TGTGCCAGCAGGAAGGGGACAGGGTCCTACGAGCAGTACTTC. It is translated as CASRKGTGSYEQYF.

This clonotype was picked up many times. CDR3 loop: CSARSPPGKNQPQHF. The CDR3 DNA is TGCAGTGCTAGAAGTCCCCCAGGGAAAAATCAGCCCCAGCATTTT. This chain joins TRBV20-1 and TRBJ1-5; D possibly corresponds to TRBD1 (5 bases). Trimming removed 2 bases at V and 4 bases at J, with 15 bases between. The CDR3 runs to 15 residues. The V gene's germline CDR1 is DFQATT and CDR2 SNEGSKA (reference sequence).

The sample holds many counts of this clonotype. The rearrangement links TRBV27 to TRBJ1-5, with 8 bases aligning to TRBD1. V trimming: 6 bases; J trimming: 9 bases; junction bases outside the gene matches: 10. Germline V CDR1 and CDR2: MNHEY, SMNVEV (reference sequence). The CDR3 is 14 amino acids. The CDR3, as DNA: TGTGCCAGCAGGCTAGGACAGGGCCAGGGGCCCCAGCATTTT. Translating it yields CASRLGQGQGPQHF.

With respect to this clonotype: A junction boundary mismatches the germline segment, possibly from a read error. J is TRBJ1-6 and V is TRBV2; D unresolved. Germline lookup yields CDR1 SNHLY and CDR2 FYNNEI. This CDR3 has 15 amino acids. The DNA of the CDR3 is TGTGCCAGCAGGAAGACCGAGACAACTAATTCACACCTCCACTTT. This gives the protein CASRKTETTNSHLHF.

This rearrangement joins TRBV4-3 to TRBJ1-5, with D perhaps TRBD1 (5 bases). The CDR3 consists of 16 residues. Deletions cut 0 bases from V and 5 bases from J, with 14 bases between. From germline, CDR1 is LGHNA and CDR2 YSLEER. The CDR3 protein is CASSQDFAGPHQPQHF. The CDR3 bases are TGCGCCAGCAGCCAAGATTTTGCAGGGCCGCATCAGCCCCAGCATTTT.

This clonotype was seen repeatedly, ten times or more. This rearrangement joins TRBV5-6 to TRBJ1-5; D possibly corresponds to TRBD1 (5 bases). Per the germline V gene, CDR1 is SGHDT and CDR2 is YYEEEE. The V end lost 3 bases, the J end lost 6 bases, and 10 bases lay between the germline ends. The CDR3 consists of 13 residues. CDR3 sequence: CASSSGLGQPQHF. CDR3 bases: TGTGCCAGCAGCTCAGGGTTGGGTCAGCCCCAGCATTTT. Filled out from reference TRBV5-6 and TRBJ1-5, the complete variable domain reads DAGVTQSPTHLIKTRGQQVTLRCSPKSGHDTVSWYQQALGQGPQFIFQYYEEEERQRGNFPDRFSGHQFPNYSSELNVNALLLGDSALYLCASSSGLGQPQHFGDGTRLSIL.

The chain recombines TRBV10-3 with TRBJ2-1, with D hard to call. The V gene's germline CDR1 is ENHRY and CDR2 SYGVKD. CDR3 length: 11 residues. Trimming shortened V by 6 bases and J by 4 bases, and 4 bases separated the two germline ends. CDR3 sequence: CAISEYNEQFF. As DNA, the CDR3 is TGTGCCATCAGCGAATACAATGAGCAGTTCTTC.

This clonotype was counted a few times. The rearrangement links TRBV7-2 to TRBJ2-6, with a weak D call TRBD1 (5 bases). V lost 5 bases to trimming and J lost 0 bases, with 14 bases between them. Germline CDR1 reads SGHTA; CDR2 reads FQGNSA. This CDR3 comprises 17 residues. The CDR3 protein is CASSVRGLYSGANVLTF. CDR3 in DNA: TGTGCCAGCAGCGTAAGGGGCTTGTACTCTGGGGCCAACGTCCTGACTTTC.

The chain combines TRBV7-9 with TRBJ1-5, with 7 nucleotides matching TRBD1. The CDR3 covers 15 residues. Germline CDR1 and CDR2: SEHNR and FQNEAQ (reference sequence). J gave up 3 bases and V 1 base, and 3 bases lay outside the gene matches. Here the CDR3 DNA reads TGTGCCAGCAGCTTAGGGGGACAGATCAATCAGCCCCAGCATTTT. Translation gives CASSLGGQINQPQHF.

This clonotype was seen a handful of times. The rearrangement joins TRBV18 to TRBJ1-6; TRBD1 agrees at 9 bases. V lost 5 bases, J lost 10 bases, and 9 bases stayed unmatched. This CDR3 is built from 15 residues. Germline V lookup: CDR1 KGHSH, CDR2 LQKENI. CDR3 DNA sequence: TGTGCCAGCTCAAGCGGACAGGGGATCGACTCACCCCTCCACTTT. Protein product: CASSSGQGIDSPLHF. The complete variable domain, with remaining parts taken from reference TRBV18 and TRBJ1-6, reads NAGVMQNPRHLVRRRGQEARLRCSPMKGHSHVYWYRQLPEEGLKFMVYLQKENIIDESGMPKERFSAEFPKEGPSILRIQQVVRGDSAAYFCASSSGQGIDSPLHFGNGTRLTVT.

This clonotype was seen at least ten times. This sequence joins TRBV20-1 and TRBJ1-5; the match to TRBD1 covers 9 bases. This CDR3 contains 19 residues. Germline trimming cut 3 bases from V and 0 bases from J; bases unmatched to any gene: 15. CDR1 and CDR2 (germline): DFQATT, SNEGSKA (reference sequence). CDR3 region: CSASLGTGQGPYSNQPQHF. The CDR3 DNA reads TGCAGTGCTAGCCTGGGAACGGGACAGGGACCATATAGCAATCAGCCCCAGCATTTT.

This clonotype was recorded at least ten times. J is TRBJ1-1 and V is TRBV13; D unresolved. Germline assignment: CDR1 PRHDT and CDR2 FYEKMQ (reference sequence). V dropped 5 bases and J dropped 10 bases, with 11 bases sitting between them. The CDR3 is 11 residues long. The CDR3 loop is CASSRSGVAFF. Written as DNA, the CDR3 is TGTGCCAGCAGCCGCAGCGGCGTAGCTTTCTTT.

This clonotype appeared a few times. V is TRBV20-1 and J is TRBJ2-4; perhaps TRBD2 as D (8 bases). This CDR3 has 16 residues. V was trimmed by 7 bases and J by 6 bases, leaving 25 bases between them. Germline loops: CDR1 DFQATT, CDR2 SNEGSKA (reference sequence). CDR3 bases: TGCAGTGGGACAGGCGTTGGCGGGGGGTCGGGAAACATTCAGTACTTC. As protein: CSGTGVGGGSGNIQYF.

The genes are TRBV7-8 and TRBJ2-7; 7 bases line up with TRBD2. The CDR3 length is 12 residues. In germline, CDR1 is SGHVS, CDR2 FQNEAQ. Unmatched junction bases numbered 4, after V lost 5 bases and J lost 6 bases. The CDR3 DNA reads TGTGCCAGCAGCACGGGGGGTGTCGAGCAGTACTTC. Translating gives CASSTGGVEQYF.

In this sample, this clonotype turned up many times. The J gene is TRBJ1-4, the V gene TRBV12-3 or TRBV12-4, with 7 bases fitting TRBD1. V gave up 4 bases and J gave up 6 bases; unmatched junction bases: 8. This CDR3 is built from 15 residues. The DNA of the CDR3 is TGTGCCAGCAGTTCACGACAGGGAGGAGATGAAAAACTGTTTTTT. This sequence encodes CASSSRQGGDEKLFF.

This clonotype was seen at least ten times. This sequence joins TRBV2 and TRBJ1-5; TRBD1 is a possible D gene (5 bases). V dropped 4 bases and J dropped 7 bases, with 11 bases sitting between them. The CDR3 has 13 residues. The germline V gene has CDR1 SNHLY and CDR2 FYNNEI. The CDR3 DNA follows: TGTGCCAGCAGTGCAGGGTCGGGACAGCCCCAGCATTTT. It yields the protein CASSAGSGQPQHF.